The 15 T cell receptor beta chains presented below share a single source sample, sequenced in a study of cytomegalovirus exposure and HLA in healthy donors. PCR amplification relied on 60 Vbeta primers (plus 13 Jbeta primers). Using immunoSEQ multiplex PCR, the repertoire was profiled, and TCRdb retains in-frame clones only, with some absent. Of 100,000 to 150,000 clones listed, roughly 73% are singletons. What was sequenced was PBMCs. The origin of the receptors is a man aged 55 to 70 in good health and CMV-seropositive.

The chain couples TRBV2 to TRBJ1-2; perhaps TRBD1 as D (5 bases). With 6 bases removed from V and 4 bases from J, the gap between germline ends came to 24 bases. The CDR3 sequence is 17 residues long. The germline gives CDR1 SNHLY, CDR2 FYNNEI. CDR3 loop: CASRPNLDSLQFYGYTF. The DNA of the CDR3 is TGTGCCAGCAGACCCAATCTAGACAGTTTACAATTCTATGGCTACACCTTC.

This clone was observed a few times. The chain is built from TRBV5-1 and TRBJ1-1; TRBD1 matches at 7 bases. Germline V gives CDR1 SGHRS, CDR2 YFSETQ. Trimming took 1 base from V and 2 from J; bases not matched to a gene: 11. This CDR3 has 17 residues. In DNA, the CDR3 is TGCGCCAGCAGCTTGACCCTCGGGACAGCAACTAACACTGAAGCTTTCTTT. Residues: CASSLTLGTATNTEAFF.

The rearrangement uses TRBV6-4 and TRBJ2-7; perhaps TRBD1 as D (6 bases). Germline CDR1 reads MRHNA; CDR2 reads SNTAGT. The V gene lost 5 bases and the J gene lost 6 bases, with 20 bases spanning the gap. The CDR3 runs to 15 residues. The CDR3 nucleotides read TGTGCCAGCAGTCTGAGTCGGGACACTTTTAGCGAGCAGTACTTC. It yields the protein CASSLSRDTFSEQYF.

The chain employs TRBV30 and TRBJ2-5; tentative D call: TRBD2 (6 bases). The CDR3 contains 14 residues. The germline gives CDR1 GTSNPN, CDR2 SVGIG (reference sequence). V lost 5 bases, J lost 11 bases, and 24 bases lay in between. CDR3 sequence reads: CAWDGPGTRREQYF. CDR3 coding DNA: TGTGCCTGGGACGGACCGGGGACCCGTCGGGAGCAGTACTTC.

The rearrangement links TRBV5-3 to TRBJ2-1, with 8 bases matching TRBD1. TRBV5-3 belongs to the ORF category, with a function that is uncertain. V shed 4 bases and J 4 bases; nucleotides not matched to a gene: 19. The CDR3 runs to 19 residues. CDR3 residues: CARSIPGQARTASYNEQFF. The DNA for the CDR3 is TGTGCCAGAAGCATACCGGGACAGGCCAGAACCGCATCTTACAATGAGCAGTTCTTC.

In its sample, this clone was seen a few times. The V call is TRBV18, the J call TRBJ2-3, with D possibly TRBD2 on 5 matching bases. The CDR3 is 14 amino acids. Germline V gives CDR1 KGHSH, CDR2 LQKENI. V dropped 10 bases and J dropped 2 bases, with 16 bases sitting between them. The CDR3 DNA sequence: TGTGCCACCCGACTTAGTCGGGACACAGATACGCAGTATTTT. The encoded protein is CATRLSRDTDTQYF.

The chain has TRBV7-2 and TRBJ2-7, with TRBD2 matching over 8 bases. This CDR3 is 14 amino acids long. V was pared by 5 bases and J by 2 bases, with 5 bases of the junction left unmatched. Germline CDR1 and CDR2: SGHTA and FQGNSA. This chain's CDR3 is CASSPRAGAYEQYF. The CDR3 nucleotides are TGTGCCAGCAGCCCCCGAGCGGGGGCCTACGAGCAGTACTTC.

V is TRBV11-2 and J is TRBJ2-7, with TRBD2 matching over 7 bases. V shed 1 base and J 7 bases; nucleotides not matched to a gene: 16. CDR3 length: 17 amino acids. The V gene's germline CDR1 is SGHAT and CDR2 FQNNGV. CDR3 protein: CASSLGYLAGVPGEQYF. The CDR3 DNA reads TGTGCCAGCAGCTTAGGTTATCTCGCGGGGGTCCCGGGGGAGCAGTACTTC. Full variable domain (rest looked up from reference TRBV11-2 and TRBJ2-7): EAGVAQSPRYKIIEKRQSVAFWCNPISGHATLYWYQQILGQGPKLLIQFQNNGVVDDSQLPKDRFSAERLKGVDSTLKIQPAKLEDSAVYLCASSLGYLAGVPGEQYFGPGTRLTVT.

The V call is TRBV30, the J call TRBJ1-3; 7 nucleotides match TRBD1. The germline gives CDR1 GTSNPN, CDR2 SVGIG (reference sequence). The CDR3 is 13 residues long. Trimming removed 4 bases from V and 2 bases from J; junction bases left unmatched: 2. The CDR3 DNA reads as TGTGCCTGGACTACAGGGGCTGGAAACACCATATATTTT. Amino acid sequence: CAWTTGAGNTIYF.

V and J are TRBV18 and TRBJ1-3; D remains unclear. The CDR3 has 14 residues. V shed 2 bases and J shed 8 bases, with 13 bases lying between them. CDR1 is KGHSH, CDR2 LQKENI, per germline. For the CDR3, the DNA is TGTGCCAGCTCACCAAGTACGAAGAGCGACACCATATATTTT. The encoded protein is CASSPSTKSDTIYF.

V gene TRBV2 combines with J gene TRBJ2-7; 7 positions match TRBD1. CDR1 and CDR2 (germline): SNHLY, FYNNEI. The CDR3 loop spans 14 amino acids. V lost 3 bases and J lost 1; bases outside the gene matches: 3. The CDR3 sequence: CASSEVTGSYEQYF. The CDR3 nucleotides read TGTGCCAGCAGTGAGGTGACAGGGTCCTACGAGCAGTACTTC.

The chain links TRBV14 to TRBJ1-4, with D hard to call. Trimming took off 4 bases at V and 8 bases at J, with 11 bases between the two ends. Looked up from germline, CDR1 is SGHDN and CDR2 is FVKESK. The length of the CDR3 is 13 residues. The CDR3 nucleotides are TGTGCCAGCAGCCGAAGTCCTCGGGAAAAACTGTTTTTT. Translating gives CASSRSPREKLFF.

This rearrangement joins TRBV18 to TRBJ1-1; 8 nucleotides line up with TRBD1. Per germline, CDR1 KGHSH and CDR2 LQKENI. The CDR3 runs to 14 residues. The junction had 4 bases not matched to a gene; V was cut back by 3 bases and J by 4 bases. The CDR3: CASSPGQGGTEAFF. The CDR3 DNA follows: TGTGCCAGCTCACCCGGACAGGGAGGCACTGAAGCTTTCTTT.

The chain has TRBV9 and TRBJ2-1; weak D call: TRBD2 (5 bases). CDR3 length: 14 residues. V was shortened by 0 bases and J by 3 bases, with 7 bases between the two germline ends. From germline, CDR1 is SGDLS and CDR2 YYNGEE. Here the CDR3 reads CASSVDGVYNEQFF. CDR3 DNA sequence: TGTGCCAGCAGCGTAGACGGGGTCTACAATGAGCAGTTCTTC.

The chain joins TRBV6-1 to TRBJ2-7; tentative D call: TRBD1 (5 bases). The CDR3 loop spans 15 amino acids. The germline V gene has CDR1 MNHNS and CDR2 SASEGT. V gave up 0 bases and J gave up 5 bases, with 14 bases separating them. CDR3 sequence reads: CASSEAWQGRNEQYF. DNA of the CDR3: TGTGCCAGCAGTGAAGCGTGGCAGGGCCGGAACGAGCAGTACTTC.